Shown below are 14 T cell receptor beta chains from a single sample sequenced in a study of regulatory T cells in long-lasting Graves disease. Time point: persistent/refractory GD, antithyroid drugs over 5 years with positive TRAb. Scientists built the TCR library using RNA that was extracted from PBMCs. With iRepertoire HTBI primers and Arm-PCR of CDR3 regions, TCR beta libraries were built. TCRdb reprocessed the multiplex PCR reads with MiXCR, giving one entry per CDR3 protein. Among more than 650,000 distinct CDR3 sequences, 30% were seen once, and the ten largest hold 40% to 55%. The sequencing here drew on peripheral blood mononuclear cells (PBMCs), taken when the disease was refractory, from a patient treated with antithyroid drugs. These receptors were obtained from a female donor with Graves disease.

This clonotype was seen a handful of times. The chain combines TRBV27 with TRBJ1-4; no clear D. Germline CDR1 MNHEY, CDR2 SMNVEV (reference sequence). CDR3 length equals 14 residues. Trimming stripped 5 bases from V and 0 bases from J, with 7 bases between. The CDR3 spells CASSKGTTNEKLFF. The CDR3 DNA reads TGTGCCAGCAGTAAGGGTACAACTAATGAAAAACTGTTTTTT.

The genes are TRBV28 and TRBJ1-1, with 8 bases fitting TRBD1. CDR1 MDHEN and CDR2 SYDVKM come from the germline V gene. V lost 2 bases and J lost 11; bases outside the gene matches: 4. CDR3 length: 12 residues. CDR3 protein: CASSLLQGGAFF. The CDR3 nucleotides are TGTGCCAGCAGTTTACTACAGGGGGGGGCTTTCTTT.

The rearrangement joins TRBV20-1 to TRBJ2-7; D not certain. The CDR3 runs 17 residues. Trimming took off 0 bases at V and 2 bases at J, with 20 bases between the two ends. Per the germline V gene, CDR1 is DFQATT and CDR2 is SNEGSKA (reference sequence). DNA for the CDR3: TGCAGTGCTAGAGATGTCGGCGCGGCAGGTGCCGCCTACGAGCAGTACTTC. Translated: CSARDVGAAGAAYEQYF.

This clonotype was seen a handful of times. The V gene is TRBV7-2, the J gene TRBJ2-3; tentative D call: TRBD1 (6 bases). Germline CDR1 reads SGHTA; CDR2 reads FQGNSA. The V and J ends lost 2 bases and 2 bases respectively, with 14 bases between them. CDR3 length equals 16 residues. The CDR3 coding sequence is TGTGCCAGCAGCTTACGCGCACAGGGACCCACAGATACGCAGTATTTT. Its translation is CASSLRAQGPTDTQYF.

This clonotype was found many times. J is TRBJ2-7 and V is TRBV12-3 or TRBV12-4; D might be TRBD2 (6 bases). The CDR3 spans 16 residues. Deletions cut 5 bases from V and 3 bases from J, with 20 bases between. Here the CDR3 reads CASSLRLGLANYEQYF. In DNA form, the CDR3 reads TGTGCCAGCAGTCTCCGACTGGGACTCGCTAACTACGAGCAGTACTTC.

For the CDR3, the DNA is TGTGCCAGCACCCCTGACGTCTCTGGAAACACCATATATTTT. This translates into CASTPDVSGNTIYF. This chain connects TRBV7-9 to TRBJ1-3, with D hard to call. CDR3 length equals 14 residues. Trimming pared 7 bases from V and 0 bases from J, leaving 10 bases between. Germline V gene sequence: CDR1 SEHNR, CDR2 FQNEAQ (reference sequence).

This clonotype was counted only a few times. The rearrangement joins TRBV19 to TRBJ1-4, with 7 bases identical to TRBD1. J was trimmed by 5 bases and V by 6 bases; bases with no gene match: 12. The germline V gene has CDR1 LNHDA and CDR2 SQIVND (reference sequence). The CDR3 has 16 residues. CDR3 in DNA: TGTGCCAGTAGGACCCACAAAACAGGGGAGAATGAAAAACTGTTTTTT. Residues: CASRTHKTGENEKLFF.

The chain couples TRBV20-1 to TRBJ2-7, with D maybe TRBD1 (6 bases). Looked up from germline, CDR1 is DFQATT and CDR2 is SNEGSKA (reference sequence). The CDR3 has 15 residues. Trimming took off 5 bases at V and 0 bases at J, with 17 bases between the two ends. The CDR3 reads CSARKPGHLSYEQYF. The CDR3 DNA sequence: TGCAGTGCTCGCAAACCGGGACACCTCTCCTACGAGCAGTACTTC.

V is TRBV20-1 and J is TRBJ1-4, with 7 bases fitting TRBD1. There are 14 residues in the CDR3. Germline trimming cut 6 bases from V and 7 bases from J; bases unmatched to any gene: 11. Germline CDR1 reads DFQATT; CDR2 reads SNEGSKA (reference sequence). Here the CDR3 reads CSASPGTEAEKLFF. The DNA of the CDR3 is TGCAGTGCCAGCCCCGGGACAGAGGCTGAAAAACTGTTTTTT.

The rearrangement links TRBV6-1 to TRBJ1-2; D gene ambiguous. The CDR3 is 13 amino acids. V was clipped by 6 bases and J by 0 bases, with 8 bases between them. Germline V gene sequence: CDR1 MNHNS, CDR2 SASEGT. CDR3 nucleotide sequence: TGTGCCAGCAGCGTACAGTCTAACTATGGCTACACCTTC. Protein sequence: CASSVQSNYGYTF.

The chain employs TRBV28 and TRBJ2-5; 8 bases line up with TRBD2. This CDR3 region has 16 residues. Germline CDR1 is MDHEN and CDR2 is SYDVKM. Trimming took 6 bases from V and 1 from J; bases not matched to a gene: 10. CDR3 nucleotide sequence: TGTGCCAGCAGCGTAACGGCTAGCGGGCTCCAAGAGACCCAGTACTTC. It encodes CASSVTASGLQETQYF.

V is TRBV5-1 and J is TRBJ2-3, with 13 bases fitting TRBD2. The germline V gene encodes CDR1 SGHRS and CDR2 YFSETQ. The CDR3 consists of 15 residues. V shed 4 bases, J shed 4 bases, and the junction held 3 bases outside the gene matches. CDR3 residues: CASSVGLAGADTQYF. Here the CDR3 DNA reads TGCGCCAGCAGCGTCGGACTAGCGGGAGCAGATACGCAGTATTTT. The entire variable domain, with the rest obtained from reference TRBV5-1 and TRBJ2-3, is as follows: KAGVTQTPRYLIKTRGQQVTLSCSPISGHRSVSWYQQTPGQGLQFLFEYFSETQRNKGNFPGRFSGRQFSNSRSEMNVSTLELGDSALYLCASSVGLAGADTQYFGPGTRLTVL.

This clonotype was observed a handful of times. The gene calls are TRBV12-3 or TRBV12-4 and TRBJ1-1; weak D call: TRBD1 (6 bases). The CDR3 contains 13 residues. With 6 bases removed from V and 3 bases from J, the gap between germline ends came to 11 bases. The CDR3 DNA reads TGTGCCAGCAGAGGGGGTAGGGACACTGAAGCTTTCTTT. Its protein is CASRGGRDTEAFF.

This clonotype was counted between two and nine times. The V gene is TRBV19, the J gene TRBJ1-5; no reliable D call. Germline lookup yields CDR1 LNHDA and CDR2 SQIVND (reference sequence). This CDR3 spans 14 amino acids. Trimming cost V 6 bases and J 3 bases, with 12 bases left between them. CDR3 sequence (DNA): TGTGCCAGTAGCAACCAAGGGCCCAATCAGCCCCAGCATTTT. Protein: CASSNQGPNQPQHF.